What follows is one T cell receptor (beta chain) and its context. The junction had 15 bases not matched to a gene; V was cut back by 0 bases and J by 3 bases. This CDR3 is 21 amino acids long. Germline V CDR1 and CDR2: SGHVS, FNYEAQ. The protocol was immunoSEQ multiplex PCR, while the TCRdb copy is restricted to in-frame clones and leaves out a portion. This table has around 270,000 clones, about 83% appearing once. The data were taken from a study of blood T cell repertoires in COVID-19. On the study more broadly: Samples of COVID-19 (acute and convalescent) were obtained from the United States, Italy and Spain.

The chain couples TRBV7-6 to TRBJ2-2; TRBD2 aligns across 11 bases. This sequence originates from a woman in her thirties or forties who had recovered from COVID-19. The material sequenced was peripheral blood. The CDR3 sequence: CASSLARTKTGTSGYTGELFF. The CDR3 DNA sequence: TGTGCCAGCAGCTTAGCGCGGACCAAAACCGGGACTAGCGGATACACCGGGGAGCTGTTTTTT. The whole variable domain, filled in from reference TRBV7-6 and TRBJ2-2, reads GAGVSQSPRYKVTKRGQDVALRCDPISGHVSLYWYRQALGQGPEFLTYFNYEAQQDKSGLPNDRFSAERPEGSISTLTIQRTEQRDSAMYRCASSLARTKTGTSGYTGELFFGEGSRLTVL.